This T cell receptor beta chain is drawn from a study of T-cell reconstitution after alpha-beta-depleted transplantation in children. The length of the CDR3 is 13 residues. Germline lookup yields CDR1 SGHAT and CDR2 FQDESV (reference sequence). In its sample, this clonotype was seen once. The junction departs from the called germline gene at one end, perhaps through a read error. Preparation of the TCRbeta library involved a method that used unique molecular identifiers. TCRdb analysed the PCR reads with MiXCR anew, one entry per CDR3 protein. The table records some 440,000 distinct CDR3 sequences, about a sixth of them present only once.

This rearrangement joins TRBV11-1 to TRBJ1-6; D gene unclear. The TCR originated in a boy under two years old who had a stem cell transplant for Wiskott-Aldrich syndrome, so the T cells may come from the graft donor. The specimen was PBMCs, mostly from graft donor cells, collected 360 days after TCRalphabeta/CD19-depleted stem cell transplant. The CDR3 is CASSLAGNSTLHF. The CDR3 DNA follows: TGTGCCAGCAGCTTAGCGGGGAATTCAACCCTCCACTTT.